This T cell receptor (beta chain) emerged from a study of CD8+CD57+ T cells in acquired aplastic anemia. Overall study: Around 11 million reads, on average, were obtained for CD4+ cells from healthy donors. Study observations and caveats: Between the patient and control groups, CD8+ Simpson's diversity did not differ significantly.

Genomic DNA was employed as the template in profiling TCR beta VDJ and CDR3. One entry per CDR3 protein results from TCRdb running MiXCR on the reads. The data contain roughly 200,000 distinct CDR3 sequences, roughly 55% of them singletons. This clonotype was detected ten times or more. The antigen is not known. Germline lookup yields CDR1 ENHRY and CDR2 SYGVKD. The V and J ends lost 10 bases and 0 bases, in that order; junction bases with no gene match: 8. This CDR3 is 16 amino acids long. The sequenced sample consisted of sorted CD4+, CD8+, or CD8+CD57+ T cells (not recorded which) from PBMCs. This clonotype originated in a human donor in good health. The rearrangement joins TRBV10-3 to TRBJ2-7; 14 nucleotides line up with TRBD2. CDR3 in DNA: TGTGCCACCGGACTAGCGGGGGGCCATCTCTCCTACGAGCAGTACTTC. Amino acids: CATGLAGGHLSYEQYF.